The subject of this entry is one T cell receptor beta chain. This entry comes from a study of T cells in Graves' hyperthyroidism and ophthalmopathy. It was RNA transcripts that yielded the amplified TCR beta CDR3 regions. HTBI primers were used for first-round RT-PCR of the TCR CDR3. TCRdb independently ran MiXCR on the multiplex PCR reads; one entry per CDR3 protein. The sample has a few hundred thousand distinct CDR3 sequences, about 14% seen once; the top ten hold roughly 5.7%. The CDR3 is made up of 13 amino acids. V lost 5 bases to trimming and J lost 4 bases, with 14 bases between them. Germline-derived CDR1 and CDR2 are SQVTM and ANQGSEA. The study collected blood at first hyperthyroidism diagnosis, before any ophthalmopathy symptoms arose.

Source material: blood. The chain is built from TRBV29-1 and TRBJ1-2, with D unclear. The receptor was derived from a woman aged 25-40 years with Graves' hyperthyroidism that later progressed to Graves' ophthalmopathy. The CDR3, as DNA: TGCAGCGTTCAGACAAAGGGCGGCTATGGCTACACCTTC. It specifies CSVQTKGGYGYTF.